This TCR beta chain stems from a study of blood T cell repertoires in COVID-19. About the research overall: Donors in the United States, Italy and Spain gave samples during acute or convalescent COVID-19.

Per the authors' pipeline: Amplification of reference gene primers provided the estimated nucleated cell counts. Sequenced by immunoSEQ multiplex PCR; TCRdb stores in-frame clones only, minus some. The V and J calls and the clone size are those of that table, but D and trimming were determined from the DNA. This repertoire shows about 180,000 clones, about four fifths found once; its top ten account for roughly 8%. Patients in Seattle were enrolled during active infection, then followed longitudinally. The CDR3 consists of 15 residues. Germline CDR1 SGHRS, CDR2 YFSETQ. V was clipped by 4 bases and J by 0 bases, with 13 bases between them. This clone was observed once.

This clonotype originated in a woman aged 60 to 75 with COVID-19, enrolled during active disease. The genes are TRBV5-1 and TRBJ2-5; D is possibly TRBD2 (6 bases). Sequenced input: peripheral blood. This CDR3 is CASSQGTPYQETQYF. CDR3 DNA sequence: TGCGCCAGCAGCCAAGGGACTCCGTACCAAGAGACCCAGTACTTC.